Listed below are T cell receptor beta chains from one sample, sequenced in a study of glioma-infiltrating T cells. TCRdb used MiXCR to reprocess the multiplex PCR reads, holding one entry per CDR3 protein. Here the sample spans 4,500 to 7,000 distinct CDR3 sequences, around 44% being singletons. The sequenced material came from glioma tissue, nonneoplastic brain tissue, or PBMCs (not recorded which). These receptors all come from a human donor with low-grade glioma or glioblastoma, undergoing nonglioma brain surgery, or in good health (not recorded which). Both conserved end residues are part of each CDR3.

TRBV10-3	TRBJ2-3	CAITVGGAGANTQYF
TRBV28	TRBJ1-5	CASSLTGEQPQHF
TRBV7-2	TRBJ1-5	CASSAWTGYQPQHF
TRBV2	TRBJ2-7	CASSTGGRGYEQYF
TRBV2	TRBJ2-6	CASSDQGTGANVLTF
TRBV4-3	TRBJ2-7	CASSQDRDPSYEQYF
TRBV3-1	TRBJ2-3	CASSQDGSTDTQYF
TRBV4-1	TRBJ2-7	CASSQTGVDEQYF
TRBV6-1	TRBJ2-1	CASSYGHSNEQFF
TRBV6-2/TRBV6-3	TRBJ2-7	CAPEVWRSDYEQYF
TRBV6-2/TRBV6-3	TRBJ1-1	CASSPYWENTEAFF
TRBV6-1	TRBJ1-6	CASSTTGRSPLHF
TRBV7-6	TRBJ1-3	CASSAITGTGNTIYF
TRBV2	TRBJ1-2	CASSPGRNYGYSF
TRBV29-1	TRBJ1-1	CSAEQGWNTEAFF
TRBV20-1	TRBJ1-1	CSVPGGEAFF
TRBV27	TRBJ1-6	CASSLLGTGNNSPLHF
TRBV27	TRBJ1-5	CASRGAAISNQPQHF
TRBV29-1	TRBJ2-7	CSVVEGYSYEQYF
TRBV5-6	TRBJ1-1	CASSYVAGEAFF
TRBV20-1	TRBJ2-7	CSASPGSDEQYF
TRBV20-1	TRBJ2-3	CSASPGADTQYF
TRBV28	TRBJ2-7	CASSPSHYEQYF
TRBV11-2	TRBJ2-1	CASSPLAGGGNEQFF
TRBV6-1	TRBJ1-6	CACSSSYSSPLHF
TRBV6-5	TRBJ1-1	CASSYNVNTEAFF
TRBV12-3/TRBV12-4	TRBJ2-1	CASSSWGARNYNEQFF
TRBV6-1	TRBJ2-6	CASRAAGTGANVLTF
TRBV2	TRBJ2-7	CADRQDSNSYEQYF
TRBV4-1	TRBJ2-1	CASRQDQSGDNEQFF